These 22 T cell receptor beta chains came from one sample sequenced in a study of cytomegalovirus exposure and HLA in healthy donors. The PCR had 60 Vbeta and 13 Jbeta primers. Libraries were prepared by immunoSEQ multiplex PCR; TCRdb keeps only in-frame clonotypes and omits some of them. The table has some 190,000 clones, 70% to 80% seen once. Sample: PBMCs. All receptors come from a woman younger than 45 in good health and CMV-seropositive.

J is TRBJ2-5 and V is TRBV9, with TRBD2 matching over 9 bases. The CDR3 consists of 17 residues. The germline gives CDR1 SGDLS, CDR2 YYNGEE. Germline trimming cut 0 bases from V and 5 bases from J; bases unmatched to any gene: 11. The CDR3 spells CASSVGVAGVIRETQYF. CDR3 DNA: TGTGCCAGCAGCGTAGGGGTAGCGGGAGTTATCAGGGAGACCCAGTACTTC.

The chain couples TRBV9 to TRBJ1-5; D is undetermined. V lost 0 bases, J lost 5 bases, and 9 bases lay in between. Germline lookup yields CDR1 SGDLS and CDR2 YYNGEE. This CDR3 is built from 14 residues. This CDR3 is CASSVDSSYQPQHF. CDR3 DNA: TGTGCCAGCAGCGTAGACAGCTCTTATCAGCCCCAGCATTTT.

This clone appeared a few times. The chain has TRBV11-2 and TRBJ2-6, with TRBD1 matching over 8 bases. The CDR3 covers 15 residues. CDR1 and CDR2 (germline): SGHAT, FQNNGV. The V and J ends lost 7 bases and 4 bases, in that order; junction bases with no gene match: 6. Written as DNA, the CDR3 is TGTGCCAGCACCCGGACAGGGCCGGGGGCCAACGTCCTGACTTTC. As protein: CASTRTGPGANVLTF.

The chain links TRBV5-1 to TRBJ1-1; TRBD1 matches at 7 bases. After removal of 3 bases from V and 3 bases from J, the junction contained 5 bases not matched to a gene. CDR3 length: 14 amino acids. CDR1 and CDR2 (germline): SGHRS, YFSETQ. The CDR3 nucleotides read TGCGCCAGCAGCTGGGGACAGCCTTACACTGAAGCTTTCTTT. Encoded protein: CASSWGQPYTEAFF.

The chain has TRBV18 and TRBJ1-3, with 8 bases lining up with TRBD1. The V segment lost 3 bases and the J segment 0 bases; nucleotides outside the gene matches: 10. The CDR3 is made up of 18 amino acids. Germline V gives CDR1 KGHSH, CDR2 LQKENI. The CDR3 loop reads CASSPTGNQGASGNTIYF. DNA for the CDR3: TGTGCCAGCTCACCGACGGGGAATCAGGGGGCCTCTGGAAACACCATATATTTT.

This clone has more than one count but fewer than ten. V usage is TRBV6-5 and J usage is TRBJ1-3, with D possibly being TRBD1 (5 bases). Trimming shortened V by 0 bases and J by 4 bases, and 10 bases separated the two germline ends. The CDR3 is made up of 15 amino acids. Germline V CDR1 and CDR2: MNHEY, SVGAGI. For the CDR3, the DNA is TGTGCCAGCAGTTACTCGTGGACATTAGGAAACACCATATATTTT. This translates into CASSYSWTLGNTIYF.

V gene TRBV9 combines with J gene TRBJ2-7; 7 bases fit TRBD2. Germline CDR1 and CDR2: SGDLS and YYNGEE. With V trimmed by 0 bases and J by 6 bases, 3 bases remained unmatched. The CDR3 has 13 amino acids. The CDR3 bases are TGTGCCAGCAGCGTAGGACTAGCCTCCGAGCAGTACTTC. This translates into CASSVGLASEQYF.

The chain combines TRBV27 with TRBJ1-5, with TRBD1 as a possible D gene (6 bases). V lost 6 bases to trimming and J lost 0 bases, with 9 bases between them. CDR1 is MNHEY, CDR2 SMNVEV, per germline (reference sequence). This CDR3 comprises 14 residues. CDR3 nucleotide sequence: TGTGCCAGCAGAAAGGGGGATAGCAATCAGCCCCAGCATTTT. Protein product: CASRKGDSNQPQHF.

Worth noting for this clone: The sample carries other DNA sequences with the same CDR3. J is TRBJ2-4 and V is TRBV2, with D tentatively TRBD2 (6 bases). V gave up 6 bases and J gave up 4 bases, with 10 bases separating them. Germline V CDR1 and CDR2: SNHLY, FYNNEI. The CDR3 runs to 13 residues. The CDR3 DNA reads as TGTGCCAGCAGGGGGACTGGGAAAAACATTCAGTACTTC. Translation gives CASRGTGKNIQYF.

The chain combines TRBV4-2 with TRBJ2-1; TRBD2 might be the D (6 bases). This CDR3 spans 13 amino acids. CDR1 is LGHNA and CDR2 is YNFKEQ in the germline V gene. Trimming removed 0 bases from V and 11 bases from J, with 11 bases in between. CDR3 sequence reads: CASSQEGTPQQFF. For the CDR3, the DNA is TGTGCCAGCAGCCAAGAGGGGACTCCACAGCAGTTCTTC.

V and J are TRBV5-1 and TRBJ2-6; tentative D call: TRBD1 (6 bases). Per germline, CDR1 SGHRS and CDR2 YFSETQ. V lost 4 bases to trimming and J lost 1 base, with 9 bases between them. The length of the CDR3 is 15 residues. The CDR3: CASSDTGSGANVLTF. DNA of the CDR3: TGCGCCAGCAGCGATACAGGGTCTGGGGCCAACGTCCTGACTTTC.

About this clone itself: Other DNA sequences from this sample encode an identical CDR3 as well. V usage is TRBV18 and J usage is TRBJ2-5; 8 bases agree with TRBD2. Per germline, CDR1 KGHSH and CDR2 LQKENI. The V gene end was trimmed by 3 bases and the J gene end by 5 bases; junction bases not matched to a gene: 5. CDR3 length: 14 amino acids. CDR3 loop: CASSPAGGSETQYF. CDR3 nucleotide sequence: TGTGCCAGCTCACCGGCGGGAGGCTCGGAGACCCAGTACTTC.

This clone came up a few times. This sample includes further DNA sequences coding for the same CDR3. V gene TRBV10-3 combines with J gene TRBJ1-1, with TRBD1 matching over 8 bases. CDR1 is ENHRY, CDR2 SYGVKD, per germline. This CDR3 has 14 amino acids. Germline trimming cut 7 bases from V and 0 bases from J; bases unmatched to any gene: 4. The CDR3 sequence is CAITPGQVNTEAFF. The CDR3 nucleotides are TGTGCCATCACCCCGGGACAGGTGAACACTGAAGCTTTCTTT.

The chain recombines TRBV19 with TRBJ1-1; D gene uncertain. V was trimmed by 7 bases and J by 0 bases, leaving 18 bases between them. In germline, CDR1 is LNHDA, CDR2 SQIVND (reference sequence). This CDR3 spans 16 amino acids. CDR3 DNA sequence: TGTGCCAGTATCCCCGCCTCAAGAGCCTTGAACACTGAAGCTTTCTTT. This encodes CASIPASRALNTEAFF.

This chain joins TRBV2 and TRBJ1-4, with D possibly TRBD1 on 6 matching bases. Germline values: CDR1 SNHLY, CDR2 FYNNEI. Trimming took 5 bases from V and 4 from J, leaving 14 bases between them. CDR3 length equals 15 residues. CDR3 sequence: CASSYTRGLNEKLFF. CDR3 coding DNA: TGTGCCAGCAGTTATACCAGGGGCCTTAATGAAAAACTGTTTTTT.

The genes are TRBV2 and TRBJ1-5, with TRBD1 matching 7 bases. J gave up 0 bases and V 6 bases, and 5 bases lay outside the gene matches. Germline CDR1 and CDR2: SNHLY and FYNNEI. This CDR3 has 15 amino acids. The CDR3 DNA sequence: TGTGCCAGCAGCGGGACAGAGGGTAGCAATCAGCCCCAGCATTTT. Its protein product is CASSGTEGSNQPQHF.

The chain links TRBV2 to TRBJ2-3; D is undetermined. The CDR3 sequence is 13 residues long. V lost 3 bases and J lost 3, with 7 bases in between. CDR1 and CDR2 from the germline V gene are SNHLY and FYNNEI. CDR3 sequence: CASSDEVTDTQYF. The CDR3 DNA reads TGTGCCAGCAGTGACGAGGTGACAGATACGCAGTATTTT.

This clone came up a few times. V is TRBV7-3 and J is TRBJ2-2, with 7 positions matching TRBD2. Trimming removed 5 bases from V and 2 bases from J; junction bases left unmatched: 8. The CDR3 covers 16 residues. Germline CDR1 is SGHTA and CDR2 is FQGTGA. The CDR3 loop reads CASSPHSGYNTGELFF. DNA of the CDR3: TGTGCCAGCAGCCCCCATAGCGGGTATAACACCGGGGAGCTGTTTTTT.

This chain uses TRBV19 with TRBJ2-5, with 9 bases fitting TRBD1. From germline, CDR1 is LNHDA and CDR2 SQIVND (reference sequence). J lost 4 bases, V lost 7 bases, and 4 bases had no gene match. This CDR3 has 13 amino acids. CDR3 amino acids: CASKSQGAETQYF. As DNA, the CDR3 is TGTGCCAGTAAGTCACAGGGGGCAGAGACCCAGTACTTC. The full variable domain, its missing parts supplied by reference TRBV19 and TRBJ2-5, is DGGITQSPKYLFRKEGQNVTLSCEQNLNHDAMYWYRQDPGQGLRLIYYSQIVNDFQKGDIAEGYSVSREKKESFPLTVTSAQKNPTAFYLCASKSQGAETQYFGPGTRLLVL.

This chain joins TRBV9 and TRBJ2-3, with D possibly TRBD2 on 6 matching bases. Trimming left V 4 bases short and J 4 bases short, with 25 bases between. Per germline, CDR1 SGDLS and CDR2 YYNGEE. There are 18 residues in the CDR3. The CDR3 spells CASSPRVVAERGPDTQYF. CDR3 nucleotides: TGTGCCAGCAGCCCCCGGGTGGTAGCGGAAAGGGGCCCAGATACGCAGTATTTT.

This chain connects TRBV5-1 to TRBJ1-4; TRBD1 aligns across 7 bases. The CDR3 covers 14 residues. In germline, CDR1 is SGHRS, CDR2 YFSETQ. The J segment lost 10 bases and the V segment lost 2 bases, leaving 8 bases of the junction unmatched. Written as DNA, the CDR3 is TGCGCCAGCAGCTTTGACAGGGCTGGTACAAAACTGTTTTTT. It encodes CASSFDRAGTKLFF.

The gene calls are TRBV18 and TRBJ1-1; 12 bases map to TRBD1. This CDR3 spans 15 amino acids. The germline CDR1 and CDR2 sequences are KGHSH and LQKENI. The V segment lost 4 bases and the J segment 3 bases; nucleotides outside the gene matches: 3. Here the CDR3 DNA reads TGTGCCAGCTCACAAGGGACAGGGGGCGACACTGAAGCTTTCTTT. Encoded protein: CASSQGTGGDTEAFF.